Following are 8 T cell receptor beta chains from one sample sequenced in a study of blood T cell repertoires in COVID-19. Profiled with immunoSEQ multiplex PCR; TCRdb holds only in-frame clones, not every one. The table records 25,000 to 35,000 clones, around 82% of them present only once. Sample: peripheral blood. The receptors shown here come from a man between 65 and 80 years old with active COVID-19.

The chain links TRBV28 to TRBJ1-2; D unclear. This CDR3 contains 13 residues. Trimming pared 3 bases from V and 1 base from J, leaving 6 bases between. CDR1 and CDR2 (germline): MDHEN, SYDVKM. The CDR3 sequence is CASSLASNYGYTF. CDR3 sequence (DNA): TGTGCCAGCAGTTTGGCTAGTAACTATGGCTACACCTTC.

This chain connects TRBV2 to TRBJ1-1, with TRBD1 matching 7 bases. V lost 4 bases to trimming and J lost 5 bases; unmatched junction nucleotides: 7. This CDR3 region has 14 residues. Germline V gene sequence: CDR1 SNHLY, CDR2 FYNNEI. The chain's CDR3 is CASSAARGYTEAFF. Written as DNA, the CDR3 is TGTGCCAGCAGTGCTGCCAGGGGGTATACTGAAGCTTTCTTT.

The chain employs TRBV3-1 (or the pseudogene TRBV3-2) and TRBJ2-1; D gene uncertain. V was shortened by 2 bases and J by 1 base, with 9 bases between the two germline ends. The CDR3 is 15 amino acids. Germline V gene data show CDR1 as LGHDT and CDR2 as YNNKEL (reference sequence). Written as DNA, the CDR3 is TGTGCCAGCAGCCAACTCCGGTTGTCCTACAATGAGCAGTTCTTC. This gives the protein CASSQLRLSYNEQFF.

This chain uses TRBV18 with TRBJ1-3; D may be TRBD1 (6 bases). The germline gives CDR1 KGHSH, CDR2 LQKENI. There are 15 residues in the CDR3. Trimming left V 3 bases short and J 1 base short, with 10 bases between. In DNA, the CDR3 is TGTGCCAGCTCACCTTTACAGGGATCTGGAAACACCATATATTTT. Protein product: CASSPLQGSGNTIYF.

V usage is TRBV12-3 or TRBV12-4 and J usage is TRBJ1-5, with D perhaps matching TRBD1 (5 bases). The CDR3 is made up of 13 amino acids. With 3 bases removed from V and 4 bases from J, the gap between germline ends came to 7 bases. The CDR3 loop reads CASSFRGNQPQHF. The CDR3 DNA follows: TGTGCCAGCAGTTTTCGGGGGAATCAGCCCCAGCATTTT.

CDR3 DNA sequence: TGTGCCAGCAGTTTAGGGTCGGGATACGGTGAAGCTTTCTTT. Amino acid sequence: CASSLGSGYGEAFF. The chain combines TRBV28 with TRBJ1-1; D unresolved. Germline loops: CDR1 MDHEN, CDR2 SYDVKM. V lost 2 bases and J 7 bases, leaving 14 bases between the germline ends. This CDR3 has 14 amino acids.

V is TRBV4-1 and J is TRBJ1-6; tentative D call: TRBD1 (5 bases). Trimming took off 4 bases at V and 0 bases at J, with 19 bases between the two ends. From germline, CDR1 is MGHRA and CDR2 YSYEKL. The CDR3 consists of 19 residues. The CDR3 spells CASSPLPTEKSSYNSPLHF. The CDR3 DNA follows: TGCGCCAGCAGCCCTCTGCCGACAGAGAAAAGCTCCTATAATTCACCCCTCCACTTT.

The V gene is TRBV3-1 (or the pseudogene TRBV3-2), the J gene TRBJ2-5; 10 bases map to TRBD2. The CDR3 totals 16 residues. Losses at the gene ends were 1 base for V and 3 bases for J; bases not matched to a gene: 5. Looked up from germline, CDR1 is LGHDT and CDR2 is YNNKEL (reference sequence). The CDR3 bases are TGTGCCAGCAGCCAAGTTCTAGCGGGGGCTGAAGAGACCCAGTACTTC. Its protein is CASSQVLAGAEETQYF.